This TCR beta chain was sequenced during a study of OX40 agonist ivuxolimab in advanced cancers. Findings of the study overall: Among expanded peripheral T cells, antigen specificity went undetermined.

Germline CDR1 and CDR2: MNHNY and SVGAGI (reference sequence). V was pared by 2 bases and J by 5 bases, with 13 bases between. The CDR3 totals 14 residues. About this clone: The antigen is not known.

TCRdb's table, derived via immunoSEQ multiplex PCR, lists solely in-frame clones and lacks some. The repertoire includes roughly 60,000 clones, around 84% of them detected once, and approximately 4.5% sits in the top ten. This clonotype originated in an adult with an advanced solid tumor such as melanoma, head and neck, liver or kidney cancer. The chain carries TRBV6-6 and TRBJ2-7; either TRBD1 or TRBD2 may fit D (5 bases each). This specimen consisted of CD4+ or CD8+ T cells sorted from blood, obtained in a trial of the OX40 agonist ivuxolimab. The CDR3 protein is CASSYGGGLDEQYF. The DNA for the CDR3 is TGTGCCAGCAGTTACGGTGGGGGTTTAGACGAGCAGTACTTC.